This T cell receptor beta chain was captured by sequencing in a study of beta chain features in type 1 diabetes. Whole-study results and caveats: Type 1 diabetes patients showed a moderate but significant shortening of TCRB CDR3s in all four CD4+ subsets.

Every bit of the isolated RNA underwent reverse transcription, so sequencing read expressed TCRB transcripts. The method was immunoSEQ multiplex PCR; TCRdb's version includes in-frame clones alone and lacks a portion of them. The repertoire holds about 710,000 clones, with 11% to 15% as singletons. V trimming: 9 bases; J trimming: 4 bases; junction bases outside the gene matches: 12. Looked up from germline, CDR1 is MGHDK and CDR2 is SYGVNS. This CDR3 comprises 15 residues. Only a few counts were recorded for this clone. Its antigen is currently unknown. Sorting gave populations that all exceeded 95% purity.

The receptor was derived from a young man with type 1 diabetes. Sequenced material: naive CD4+ T cells from blood. J is TRBJ2-7 and V is TRBV25-1; TRBD1 matches at 10 bases. The CDR3 nucleotides read TGTGCCAGTACCAAACTGACAGGGGGCGATTACGAGCAGTACTTC. Translated, it gives CASTKLTGGDYEQYF.